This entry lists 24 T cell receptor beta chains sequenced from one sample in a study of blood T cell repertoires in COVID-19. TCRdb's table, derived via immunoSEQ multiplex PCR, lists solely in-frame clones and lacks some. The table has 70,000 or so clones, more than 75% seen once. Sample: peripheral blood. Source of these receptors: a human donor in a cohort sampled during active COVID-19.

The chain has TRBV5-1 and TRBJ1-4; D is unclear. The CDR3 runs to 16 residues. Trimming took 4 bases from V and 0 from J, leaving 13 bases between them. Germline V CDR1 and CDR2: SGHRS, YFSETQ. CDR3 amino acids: CASSDGQRTTNEKLFF. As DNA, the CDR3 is TGCGCCAGCAGCGATGGGCAGAGAACAACTAATGAAAAACTGTTTTTT.

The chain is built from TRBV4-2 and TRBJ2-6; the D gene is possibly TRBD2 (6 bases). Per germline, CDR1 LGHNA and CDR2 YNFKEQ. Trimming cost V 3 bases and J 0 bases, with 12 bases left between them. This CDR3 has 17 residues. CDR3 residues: CASSHGGASSGANVLTF. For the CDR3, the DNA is TGTGCCAGCAGCCACGGCGGGGCGAGCTCTGGGGCCAACGTCCTGACTTTC.

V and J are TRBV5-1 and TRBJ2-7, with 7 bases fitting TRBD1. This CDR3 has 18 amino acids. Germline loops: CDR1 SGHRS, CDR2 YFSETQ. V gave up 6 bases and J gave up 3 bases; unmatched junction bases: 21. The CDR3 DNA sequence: TGCGCCAGCACCTGGGGGCCGCGGACAGGCGGAGGAAACTACGAGCAGTACTTC. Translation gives CASTWGPRTGGGNYEQYF.

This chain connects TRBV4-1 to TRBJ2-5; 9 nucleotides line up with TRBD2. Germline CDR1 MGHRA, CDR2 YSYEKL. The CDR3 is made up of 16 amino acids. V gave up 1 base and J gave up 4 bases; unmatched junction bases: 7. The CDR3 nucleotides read TGCGCCAGCAGCCAAGTGGAGCGGGGGGCCGGAGAGACCCAGTACTTC. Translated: CASSQVERGAGETQYF.

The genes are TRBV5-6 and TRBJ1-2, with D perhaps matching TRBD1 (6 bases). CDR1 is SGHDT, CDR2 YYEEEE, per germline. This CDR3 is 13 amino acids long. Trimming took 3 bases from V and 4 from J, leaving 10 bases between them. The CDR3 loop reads CASSSQGIYGYTF. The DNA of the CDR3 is TGTGCCAGCAGCTCACAGGGTATCTATGGCTACACCTTC.

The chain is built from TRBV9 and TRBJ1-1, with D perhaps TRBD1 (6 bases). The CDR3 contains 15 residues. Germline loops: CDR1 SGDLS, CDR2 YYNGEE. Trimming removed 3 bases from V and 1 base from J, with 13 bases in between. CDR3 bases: TGTGCCAGCAGCGCAACAGGGAATGGGAACACTGAAGCTTTCTTT. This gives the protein CASSATGNGNTEAFF. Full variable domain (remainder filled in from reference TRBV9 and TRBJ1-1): DSGVTQTPKHLITATGQRVTLRCSPRSGDLSVYWYQQSLDQGLQFLIQYYNGEERAKGNILERFSAQQFPDLHSELNLSSLELGDSALYFCASSATGNGNTEAFFGQGTRLTVV.

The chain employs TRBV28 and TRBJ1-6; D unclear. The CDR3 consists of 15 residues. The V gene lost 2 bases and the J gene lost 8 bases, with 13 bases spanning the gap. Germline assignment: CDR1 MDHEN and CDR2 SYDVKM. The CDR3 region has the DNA TGTGCCAGCAGTTTAGGTACAGCCCCATATTCACCCCTCCACTTT. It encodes CASSLGTAPYSPLHF.

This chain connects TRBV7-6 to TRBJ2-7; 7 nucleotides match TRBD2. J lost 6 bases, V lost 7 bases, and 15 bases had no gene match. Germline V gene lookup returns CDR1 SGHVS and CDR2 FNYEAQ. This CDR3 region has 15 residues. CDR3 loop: CASTPSLARSGEQYF. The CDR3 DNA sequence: TGTGCCAGCACCCCCTCACTAGCGCGGAGTGGCGAGCAGTACTTC. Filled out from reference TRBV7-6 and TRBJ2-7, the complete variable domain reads GAGVSQSPRYKVTKRGQDVALRCDPISGHVSLYWYRQALGQGPEFLTYFNYEAQQDKSGLPNDRFSAERPEGSISTLTIQRTEQRDSAMYRCASTPSLARSGEQYFGPGTRLTVT.

The CDR3 nucleotides are TGTGCCAGCACCGATGGGACAGGGGGCAGGTACGAGCAGTACTTC. Protein product: CASTDGTGGRYEQYF. The chain uses TRBV6-6 and TRBJ2-7, with 12 bases lining up with TRBD1. Germline V gene lookup returns CDR1 MNHNY and CDR2 SVGAGI (reference sequence). J was trimmed by 4 bases and V by 7 bases; bases with no gene match: 8. This CDR3 spans 15 amino acids.

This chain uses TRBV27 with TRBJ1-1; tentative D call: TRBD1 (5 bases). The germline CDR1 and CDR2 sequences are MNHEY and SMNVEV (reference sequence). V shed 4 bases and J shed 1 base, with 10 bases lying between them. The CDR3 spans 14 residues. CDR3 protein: CASSSPRGNTEAFF. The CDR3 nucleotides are TGTGCCAGCAGTTCACCAAGGGGGAACACTGAAGCTTTCTTT.

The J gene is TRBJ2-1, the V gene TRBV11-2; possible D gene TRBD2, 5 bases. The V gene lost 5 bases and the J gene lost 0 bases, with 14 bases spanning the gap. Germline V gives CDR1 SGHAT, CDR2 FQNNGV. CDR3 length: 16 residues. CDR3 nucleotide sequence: TGTGCCAGCAGCCTGGGCGCGGGTCTCTCCTACAATGAGCAGTTCTTC. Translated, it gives CASSLGAGLSYNEQFF. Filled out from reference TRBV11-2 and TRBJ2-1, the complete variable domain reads EAGVAQSPRYKIIEKRQSVAFWCNPISGHATLYWYQQILGQGPKLLIQFQNNGVVDDSQLPKDRFSAERLKGVDSTLKIQPAKLEDSAVYLCASSLGAGLSYNEQFFGPGTRLTVL.

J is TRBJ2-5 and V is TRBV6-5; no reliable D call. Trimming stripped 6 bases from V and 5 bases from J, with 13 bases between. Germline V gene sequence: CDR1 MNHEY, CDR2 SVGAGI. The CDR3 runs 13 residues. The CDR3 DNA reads TGTGCCAGCAGCTATTTTCAGAGGGAGACCCAGTACTTC. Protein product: CASSYFQRETQYF.

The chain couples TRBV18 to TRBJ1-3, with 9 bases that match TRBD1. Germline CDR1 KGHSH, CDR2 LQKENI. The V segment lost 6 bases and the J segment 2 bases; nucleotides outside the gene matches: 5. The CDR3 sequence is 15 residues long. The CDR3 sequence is CASSENRGPGNTIYF. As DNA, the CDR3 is TGTGCCAGCTCCGAAAACAGGGGGCCTGGAAACACCATATATTTT.

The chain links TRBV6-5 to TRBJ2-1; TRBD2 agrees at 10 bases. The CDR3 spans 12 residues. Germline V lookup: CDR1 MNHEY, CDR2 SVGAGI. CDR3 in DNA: TGTGTTGCTACTAGCGGGGTCGTAGAGCAGTTCTTC. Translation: CVATSGVVEQFF.

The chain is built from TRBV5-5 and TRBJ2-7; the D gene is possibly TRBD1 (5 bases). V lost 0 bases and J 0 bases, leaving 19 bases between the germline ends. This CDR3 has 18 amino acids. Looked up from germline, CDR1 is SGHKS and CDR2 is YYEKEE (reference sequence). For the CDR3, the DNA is TGTGCCAGCAGCTTGGCCCCGTCCGGAGACAGCCTCTCCTACGAGCAGTACTTC. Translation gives CASSLAPSGDSLSYEQYF.

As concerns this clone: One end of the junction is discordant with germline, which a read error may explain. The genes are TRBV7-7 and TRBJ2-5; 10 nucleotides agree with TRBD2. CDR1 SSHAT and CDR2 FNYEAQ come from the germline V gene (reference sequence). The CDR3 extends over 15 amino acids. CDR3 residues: CASSLSGGAQETQYF. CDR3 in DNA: TGTGCTAGCAGCTTGAGCGGGGGGGCCCAAGAGACCCAGTACTTC. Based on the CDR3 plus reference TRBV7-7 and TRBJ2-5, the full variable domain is GAGVSQSPRYKVTKRGQDVTLRCDPISSHATLYWYQQALGQGPEFLTYFNYEAQPDKSGLPSDRFSAERPEGSISTLTIQRTEQRDSAMYRCASSLSGGAQETQYFGPGTRLLVL.

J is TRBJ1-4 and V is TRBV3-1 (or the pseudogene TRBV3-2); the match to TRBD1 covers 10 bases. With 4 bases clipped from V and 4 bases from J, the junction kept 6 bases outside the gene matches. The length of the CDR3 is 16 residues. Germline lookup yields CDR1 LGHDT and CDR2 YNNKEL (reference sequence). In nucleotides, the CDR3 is TGTGCCAGCAGCCCCGGGACAGGGGTCCTTAATGAAAAACTGTTTTTT. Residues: CASSPGTGVLNEKLFF.

CDR3 protein: CASSQNPTADTQYF. CDR3 DNA sequence: TGCGCCAGCAGCCAAAACCCGACAGCAGATACGCAGTATTTT. V gene TRBV4-3 combines with J gene TRBJ2-3; perhaps TRBD1 as D (5 bases). The germline V and J ends were trimmed by 2 bases and 4 bases, with 10 bases remaining between them. CDR1 LGHNA and CDR2 YSLEER come from the germline V gene. This CDR3 has 14 residues.

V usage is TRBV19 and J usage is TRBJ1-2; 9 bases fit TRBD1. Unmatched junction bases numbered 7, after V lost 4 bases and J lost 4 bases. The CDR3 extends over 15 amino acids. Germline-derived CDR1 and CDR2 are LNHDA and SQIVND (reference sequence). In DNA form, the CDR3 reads TGTGCCAGTAGTACAGGGACAGGGCTTGTCTATGGCTACACCTTC. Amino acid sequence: CASSTGTGLVYGYTF.

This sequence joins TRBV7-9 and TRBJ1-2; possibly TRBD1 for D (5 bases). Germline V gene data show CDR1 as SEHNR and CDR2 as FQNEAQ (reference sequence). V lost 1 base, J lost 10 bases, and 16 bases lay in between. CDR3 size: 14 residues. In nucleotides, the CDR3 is TGTGCCAGCAGCTTAGAAACAGGCCCGATGAACTACACCTTC. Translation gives CASSLETGPMNYTF.

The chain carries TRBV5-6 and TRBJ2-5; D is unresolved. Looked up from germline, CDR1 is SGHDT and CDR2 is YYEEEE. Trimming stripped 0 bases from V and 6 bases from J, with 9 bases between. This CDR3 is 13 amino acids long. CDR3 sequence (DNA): TGTGCCAGCAGCTTGGGTGACTTTAAGACCCAGTACTTC. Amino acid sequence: CASSLGDFKTQYF. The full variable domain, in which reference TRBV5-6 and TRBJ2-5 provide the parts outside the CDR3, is DAGVTQSPTHLIKTRGQQVTLRCSPKSGHDTVSWYQQALGQGPQFIFQYYEEEERQRGNFPDRFSGHQFPNYSSELNVNALLLGDSALYLCASSLGDFKTQYFGPGTRLLVL.

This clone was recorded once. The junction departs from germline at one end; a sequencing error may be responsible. CDR3 in amino acids: CSASPYRQERFAF. The CDR3 nucleotides are TGCAGTGCTAGTCCTTATCGACAGGAGCGGTTCGCCTTC. The chain uses TRBV20-1 and TRBJ1-2, with a tentative D call TRBD1 (6 bases). The germline V gene encodes CDR1 DFQATT and CDR2 SNEGSKA (reference sequence). This CDR3 region has 13 residues.

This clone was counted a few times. The CDR3 is CASSATPGQGGNTIYF. CDR3 bases: TGTGCCAGCAGTGCGACTCCGGGACAGGGTGGAAACACCATATATTTT. This rearrangement joins TRBV6-6 to TRBJ1-3, with 9 bases that match TRBD1. Germline V gives CDR1 MNHNY, CDR2 SVGAGI (reference sequence). V was clipped by 5 bases and J by 3 bases; unmatched bases: 8. The CDR3 covers 16 residues.

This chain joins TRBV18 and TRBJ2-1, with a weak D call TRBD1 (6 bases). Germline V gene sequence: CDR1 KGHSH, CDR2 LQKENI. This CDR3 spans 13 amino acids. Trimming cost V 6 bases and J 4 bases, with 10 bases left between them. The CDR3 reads CASSPDRYNEQFF. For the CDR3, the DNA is TGTGCCAGCTCTCCTGACAGGTACAATGAGCAGTTCTTC.